The 29 T cell receptor beta chains given below trace back to one sample, sequenced in a study of patients and donors after allogeneic stem cell transplantation. MiXCR, run by TCRdb on the RT-PCR reads, gives a single entry per CDR3 protein. The sample holds tens of thousands of distinct CDR3 sequences, around 5% seen once. The material sequenced was blood, either unsorted or a sorted T cell fraction (not recorded which). These receptors all stem from a human donor who was either an allogeneic HSCT recipient or a stem cell or donor lymphocyte infusion donor (not recorded which). It is not recorded whose cells these are; they may come from a transplant donor.

This clonotype was found many times. The CDR3 is CASSPVGGGVNEQFF. CDR3 sequence (DNA): TGTGCCAGCAGCCCCGTAGGGGGGGGGGTTAATGAGCAGTTCTTC. The chain couples TRBV7-3 to TRBJ2-1; D perhaps matches TRBD2 (7 bases). The CDR3 consists of 15 residues. V lost 5 bases to trimming and J lost 7 bases, with 18 bases between them. Per germline, CDR1 SGHTA and CDR2 FQGTGA.

The genes are TRBV20-1 and TRBJ2-3; 10 positions match TRBD1. The germline V gene encodes CDR1 DFQATT and CDR2 SNEGSKA (reference sequence). This CDR3 has 17 residues. V shed 0 bases, J shed 2 bases, and the junction held 8 bases outside the gene matches. DNA of the CDR3: TGCAGTGCTAGAGATTTAAGGACAGGGGGTCCCACAGATACGCAGTATTTT. Its protein product is CSARDLRTGGPTDTQYF.

At least ten counts were recorded for this clonotype. This sequence joins TRBV6-5 and TRBJ2-2; no definite D call. Deletions cut 4 bases from V and 1 base from J, with 7 bases between. This CDR3 is 14 amino acids long. Per germline, CDR1 MNHEY and CDR2 SVGAGI. This CDR3 is CASSFRQNTGELFF. The CDR3 DNA sequence: TGTGCCAGCAGTTTCCGACAGAACACCGGGGAGCTGTTTTTT.

This clonotype was recorded at least ten times. The chain recombines TRBV7-2 with TRBJ1-1; D ambiguous. The CDR3 has 15 amino acids. Germline CDR1 reads SGHTA; CDR2 reads FQGNSA. V lost 0 bases to trimming and J lost 6 bases, with 14 bases between them. The CDR3 bases are TGTGCCAGCAGCTTAGCGCGCGGGGTCCCCTCTGAAGCTTTCTTT. Translation gives CASSLARGVPSEAFF. The entire variable domain, with the rest obtained from reference TRBV7-2 and TRBJ1-1, is as follows: GAGVSQSPSNKVTEKGKDVELRCDPISGHTALYWYRQSLGQGLEFLIYFQGNSAPDKSGLPSDRFSAERTGGSVSTLTIQRTQQEDSAVYLCASSLARGVPSEAFFGQGTRLTVV.

This clonotype was found many times. The chain couples TRBV11-3 to TRBJ2-3; D gene unclear. V lost 0 bases and J lost 6, with 10 bases in between. Germline V gene lookup returns CDR1 SGHNT and CDR2 YENEEA. CDR3 length: 14 amino acids. The CDR3 DNA follows: TGTGCCAGCAGCTTAGATCCCCAATCTGATACGCAGTATTTT. The encoded protein is CASSLDPQSDTQYF.

In its sample, this clonotype was seen a few times. The rearrangement links TRBV20-1 to TRBJ1-2; D unresolved. CDR3 length equals 13 residues. The germline V and J ends were trimmed by 6 bases and 8 bases, with 19 bases remaining between them. Germline V CDR1 and CDR2: DFQATT, SNEGSKA (reference sequence). The CDR3 DNA is TGCAGTGCCGCGGACGGATCCCCTGGGGGCTACACCTTC. As protein: CSAADGSPGGYTF.

This clonotype was counted at least ten times. The chain couples TRBV2 to TRBJ1-2; D is ambiguous. V lost 6 bases, J lost 8 bases, and 16 bases lay in between. CDR1 is SNHLY and CDR2 is FYNNEI in the germline V gene. The CDR3 sequence is 13 residues long. The CDR3 DNA follows: TGTGCCAGCAGGAACCGGGCCGCGGGAGGCTACACCTTC. Its protein is CASRNRAAGGYTF. The full variable domain, in which reference TRBV2 and TRBJ1-2 provide the parts outside the CDR3, is EPEVTQTPSHQVTQMGQEVILRCVPISNHLYFYWYRQILGQKVEFLVSFYNNEISEKSEIFDDQFSVERPDGSNFTLKIRSTKLEDSAMYFCASRNRAAGGYTFGSGTRLTVV.

This clonotype appeared many times. The chain joins TRBV4-1 to TRBJ2-5; the match to TRBD2 covers 7 bases. The CDR3 covers 15 residues. The V segment lost 7 bases and the J segment 2 bases; nucleotides outside the gene matches: 10. Germline V gene sequence: CDR1 MGHRA, CDR2 YSYEKL. The CDR3 reads CASKAFGLGQETQYF. CDR3 sequence (DNA): TGCGCCAGCAAGGCCTTCGGACTAGGTCAAGAGACCCAGTACTTC.

This chain joins TRBV7-9 and TRBJ1-4; the D gene is possibly TRBD1 (6 bases). Looked up from germline, CDR1 is SEHNR and CDR2 is FQNEAQ (reference sequence). The CDR3 is made up of 15 amino acids. V lost 4 bases to trimming and J lost 8 bases, with 17 bases between them. The CDR3 DNA reads TGTGCCAGCAGCTCGATATCAGGGGAGGTCGAAAAACTGTTTTTT. Amino acids: CASSSISGEVEKLFF.

This clonotype was observed at least ten times. The chain uses TRBV20-1 and TRBJ2-7; the D gene is possibly TRBD2 (6 bases). The CDR3 runs 17 residues. CDR1 is DFQATT and CDR2 is SNEGSKA in the germline V gene (reference sequence). V lost 0 bases and J 2 bases, leaving 20 bases between the germline ends. Here the CDR3 DNA reads TGCAGTGCTAGAGACAGGCAGGGAGGCGGAATCACCTACGAGCAGTACTTC. Translation: CSARDRQGGGITYEQYF.

The chain combines TRBV4-2 with TRBJ1-4; 8 nucleotides align to TRBD1. V was clipped by 0 bases and J by 6 bases; unmatched bases: 6. This CDR3 contains 16 residues. Germline loops: CDR1 LGHNA, CDR2 YNFKEQ. Here the CDR3 DNA reads TGTGCCAGCAGCCAAGATGGGCAGGGGGCTTATGAAAAACTGTTTTTT. Its translation is CASSQDGQGAYEKLFF.

This clonotype has more than one count but fewer than ten. The rearrangement links TRBV10-3 to TRBJ2-7, with TRBD1 matching over 7 bases. The CDR3 extends over 13 amino acids. The germline V gene encodes CDR1 ENHRY and CDR2 SYGVKD. The CDR3, as DNA: TGTGCGTCCGGGACAGTCAAGACCTACGAGCAGTACTTC. Protein product: CASGTVKTYEQYF.

In this sample, this clonotype turned up many times. This rearrangement joins TRBV7-6 to TRBJ2-7, with 9 bases fitting TRBD2. Germline V gene sequence: CDR1 SGHVS, CDR2 FNYEAQ. CDR3 length: 16 amino acids. J lost 3 bases, V lost 1 base, and 7 bases had no gene match. The CDR3 sequence: CASSLVASGEDYEQYF. In DNA, the CDR3 is TGTGCCAGCAGCTTAGTAGCTAGCGGGGAAGACTACGAGCAGTACTTC.

This clonotype was picked up many times. The chain joins TRBV12-3 or TRBV12-4 to TRBJ1-2; no definite D call. V was clipped by 6 bases and J by 8 bases, with 13 bases between them. This CDR3 has 12 amino acids. CDR3 region: CASSPFVGGYTF. CDR3 nucleotides: TGTGCCAGCAGCCCCTTTGTAGGAGGCTACACCTTC.

In this sample, this clonotype turned up once. The chain combines TRBV15 with TRBJ1-2; D unresolved. V lost 0 bases, J lost 2 bases, and 7 bases lay in between. This CDR3 spans 14 amino acids. From germline, CDR1 is LNHNV and CDR2 YYDKDF (reference sequence). CDR3 in DNA: TGTGCCACCAGCAGAGATCCGCACAACTATGGCTACACCTTC. Encoded protein: CATSRDPHNYGYTF.

This clonotype has at least ten counts. The rearrangement uses TRBV12-3 or TRBV12-4 and TRBJ1-1, with D perhaps matching TRBD1 (5 bases). Trimming stripped 1 base from V and 10 bases from J, with 22 bases between. This CDR3 contains 16 residues. Written as DNA, the CDR3 is TGTGCCAGCAGTTTAGGTTTTAGGGACCGTCGAAACGGAGCTTTCTTT. Amino acid sequence: CASSLGFRDRRNGAFF.

This clonotype was detected ten times or more. The chain links TRBV7-9 to TRBJ2-3; 9 bases match TRBD1. CDR3 length equals 15 residues. V shed 10 bases, J shed 0 bases, and the junction held 8 bases outside the gene matches. Germline V lookup: CDR1 SEHNR, CDR2 FQNEAQ (reference sequence). CDR3 DNA sequence: TGTGCCACCAAAGGACAGGGGAGGAGCACAGATACGCAGTATTTT. Translating gives CATKGQGRSTDTQYF.

In its sample, this clonotype was seen many times. The chain employs TRBV20-1 and TRBJ2-5; 7 bases align to TRBD2. Unmatched junction bases numbered 3, after V lost 0 bases and J lost 5 bases. The germline CDR1 and CDR2 sequences are DFQATT and SNEGSKA (reference sequence). This CDR3 is 13 amino acids long. CDR3 sequence reads: CSARDSGWETQYF. The CDR3, as DNA: TGCAGTGCTAGAGATAGCGGGTGGGAGACCCAGTACTTC.

This clonotype was observed many times. The chain carries TRBV20-1 and TRBJ1-1; a possible D gene is TRBD1 (5 bases). V was pared by 4 bases and J by 5 bases, with 17 bases between. Germline lookup yields CDR1 DFQATT and CDR2 SNEGSKA (reference sequence). CDR3 size: 14 residues. CDR3 protein: CSAIGTPGRTEAFF. The CDR3 DNA is TGCAGTGCTATCGGGACCCCAGGACGAACTGAAGCTTTCTTT.

The table lists this clonotype with a few counts. The chain is built from TRBV6-1 and TRBJ1-5; the match to TRBD1 covers 9 bases. Germline V gives CDR1 MNHNS, CDR2 SASEGT. The V gene end was trimmed by 6 bases and the J gene end by 3 bases; junction bases not matched to a gene: 12. This CDR3 region has 17 residues. DNA of the CDR3: TGTGCCAGCAGCCCTCCGGGACAGGGAACGGACAATCAGCCCCAGCATTTT. This gives the protein CASSPPGQGTDNQPQHF.

This clonotype was counted ten times or more. The rearrangement links TRBV12-3 or TRBV12-4 to TRBJ2-2; D call uncertain. The CDR3 consists of 10 residues. V lost 5 bases, J lost 8 bases, and 3 bases lay in between. The CDR3 here is CASSRGELFF. CDR3 nucleotides: TGTGCCAGCAGTAGGGGGGAGCTGTTTTTT.

This clonotype was observed at least ten times. V is TRBV7-8 and J is TRBJ2-7, with 10 bases lining up with TRBD1. Unmatched junction bases numbered 5, after V lost 5 bases and J lost 4 bases. This CDR3 spans 14 amino acids. Germline assignment: CDR1 SGHVS and CDR2 FQNEAQ. In nucleotides, the CDR3 is TGTGCCAGCAGCGGGGGGACAGGGGCGTACGAGCAGTACTTC. This encodes CASSGGTGAYEQYF.

The V call is TRBV28, the J call TRBJ1-5, with D possibly matching TRBD1 (5 bases). Germline CDR1 MDHEN, CDR2 SYDVKM. V shed 2 bases and J shed 2 bases, with 19 bases lying between them. This CDR3 is built from 18 residues. CDR3 DNA sequence: TGTGCCAGCAGTTTAGACCCCCGACGGGGCTGGGGCAATCAGCCCCAGCATTTT. Residues: CASSLDPRRGWGNQPQHF.

This sequence joins TRBV7-2 and TRBJ1-2; D is possibly TRBD1 (5 bases). The CDR3 has 14 amino acids. Germline CDR1 is SGHTA and CDR2 is FQGNSA. V lost 2 bases, J lost 4 bases, and 11 bases lay in between. The DNA for the CDR3 is TGTGCCAGCAGCTTACAGGGTGGGATCTATGGCTACACCTTC. Its translation: CASSLQGGIYGYTF.

Ten or more counts support this clonotype. The V gene is TRBV5-6, the J gene TRBJ2-3; D call uncertain. This CDR3 comprises 17 residues. The V gene's germline CDR1 is SGHDT and CDR2 YYEEEE. The germline V and J ends were trimmed by 0 bases and 0 bases, with 14 bases remaining between them. CDR3 amino acids: CASSLGSKPSSTDTQYF. The DNA for the CDR3 is TGTGCCAGCAGCTTGGGCAGCAAACCTTCTAGCACAGATACGCAGTATTTT.

A few counts support this clonotype. The chain links TRBV11-3 to TRBJ2-3, with a weak D call TRBD1 (5 bases). CDR3 size: 15 residues. Between the trimmed V and J ends, which lost 5 bases and 1 base, there was a span of 13 bases. Germline-derived CDR1 and CDR2 are SGHNT and YENEEA. The CDR3 region is CASSPPGYGTDTQYF. The CDR3 nucleotides are TGTGCCAGCAGCCCACCAGGGTATGGCACAGATACGCAGTATTTT.

The chain combines TRBV11-2 with TRBJ2-1; D ambiguous. Per germline, CDR1 SGHAT and CDR2 FQNNGV. CDR3 length: 13 residues. Trimming left V 3 bases short and J 11 bases short, with 14 bases between. The CDR3 is CASSFRTAPKQFF. In nucleotides, the CDR3 is TGTGCCAGCAGCTTCAGGACCGCCCCTAAGCAGTTCTTC.

Ten or more counts support this clonotype. The CDR3: CSAHAGTSGRWENEQFF. The CDR3 bases are TGCAGTGCTCACGCCGGGACTAGCGGGAGGTGGGAGAATGAGCAGTTCTTC. The chain recombines TRBV20-1 with TRBJ2-1, with 15 bases matching TRBD2. Germline CDR1 reads DFQATT; CDR2 reads SNEGSKA (reference sequence). After removal of 5 bases from V and 7 bases from J, the junction contained 12 bases not matched to a gene. CDR3 length: 17 amino acids.

This clonotype came up many times. This chain connects TRBV2 to TRBJ1-1; no clear D gene. Trimming took 1 base from V and 4 from J, leaving 10 bases between them. Germline V gene lookup returns CDR1 SNHLY and CDR2 FYNNEI. CDR3 length equals 14 residues. The CDR3 here is CASSEGRVGTEAFF. The CDR3 DNA reads TGTGCCAGCAGTGAAGGGAGGGTCGGCACTGAAGCTTTCTTT. The variable domain in full, completed from reference TRBV2 and TRBJ1-1, reads EPEVTQTPSHQVTQMGQEVILRCVPISNHLYFYWYRQILGQKVEFLVSFYNNEISEKSEIFDDQFSVERPDGSNFTLKIRSTKLEDSAMYFCASSEGRVGTEAFFGQGTRLTVV.